The entry below describes one TCR beta chain. Here immunoSEQ multiplex PCR was the method, and the copy in TCRdb shows in-frame clones only, minus some. The table includes 200,000 to 300,000 clones, just under 85% detected once. The data stem from a study of blood T cell repertoires in COVID-19. As for the study in general: From the United States, Italy and Spain came samples of acute and convalescent COVID-19. Sources were T cells, B-cell-depleted T cells, or PBMCs; the material itself was cDNA or gDNA.

There are 15 residues in the CDR3. CDR1 is MDHEN, CDR2 SYDVKM, per germline. V was shortened by 5 bases and J by 1 base, with 14 bases between the two germline ends. The V gene is TRBV28, the J gene TRBJ1-1; possibly TRBD1 for D (5 bases). This receptor was obtained from a woman older than 75 with acute or convalescent COVID-19. The material sequenced was peripheral blood. The CDR3 nucleotides are TGTGCCAGCAGTCCAACCGGGACTTCGAACACTGAAGCTTTCTTT. Translating it yields CASSPTGTSNTEAFF.